A selection of T cell receptor beta chains follows, all from one sample in a study of CD8 T cells in Susac syndrome. TCRdb called the immunoSEQ multiplex PCR reads again in MiXCR, with one record for every CDR3 protein. The data show around 270,000 distinct CDR3 sequences, 89% seen once. The sequencing sample was made of CD8+ T cells from PBMCs. The source is a human donor with multiple sclerosis. The CDR3 runs from the conserved cysteine through the conserved F or W. Each record gives: V gene, D gene, CDR3 protein. D genes are given only for firm matches.

V gene: TRBV25-1
D gene: NA
CDR3 protein: CASSEWKGRFLTGELFF

V gene: TRBV3-1
D gene: TRBD2
CDR3 protein: CASSKYGGAIDTQYF

V gene: TRBV28
D gene: TRBD2
CDR3 protein: CASSLNSGGAADTQYF

V gene: TRBV20-1
D gene: NA
CDR3 protein: CSASFPITGKDVVSNQPQHF

V gene: TRBV20-1
D gene: TRBD1
CDR3 protein: CSARDQGQGAYIQYF

V gene: TRBV29-1
D gene: TRBD1
CDR3 protein: CSVDPGQGVYNEQFF

V gene: TRBV12-3/TRBV12-4
D gene: NA
CDR3 protein: CASSIITGSTQYF

V gene: TRBV4-3
D gene: NA
CDR3 protein: CASSPGSDWGTEAFF

V gene: TRBV7-9
D gene: TRBD1
CDR3 protein: CASRAGTGLYNEQFF

V gene: TRBV4-1
D gene: NA
CDR3 protein: CASSQGTWSTEAFF

V gene: TRBV27
D gene: TRBD1
CDR3 protein: CASSAGQGAFQPQHF

V gene: TRBV4-3
D gene: NA
CDR3 protein: CASSQAFGSYEQYF

V gene: TRBV5-4
D gene: NA
CDR3 protein: CASSGMGAGAFF

V gene: TRBV9
D gene: NA
CDR3 protein: CASSTHSGSGSGELFF

V gene: TRBV28
D gene: NA
CDR3 protein: CASSRTGYEQYF

V gene: TRBV9
D gene: TRBD2
CDR3 protein: CASSAATSGRTDTQYF

V gene: TRBV9
D gene: NA
CDR3 protein: CASSVDPGANGNTIYF

V gene: TRBV9
D gene: NA
CDR3 protein: CASSPGGLGNTGELFF

V gene: TRBV1
D gene: NA
CDR3 protein: CTSSPGVLAGVQRFSDEQFF

V gene: TRBV30
D gene: NA
CDR3 protein: CAWKGGYTF

V gene: TRBV20-1
D gene: NA
CDR3 protein: CSARRKGTYEQYF

V gene: TRBV28
D gene: NA
CDR3 protein: CASSLGWGGNQPQHF

V gene: TRBV20-1
D gene: TRBD2
CDR3 protein: CSARVPGLAVNEQFF

V gene: TRBV28
D gene: NA
CDR3 protein: CASSRSTGLVMDIQYF

V gene: TRBV10-2
D gene: NA
CDR3 protein: CASSSASRLEKLFF

V gene: TRBV5-1
D gene: NA
CDR3 protein: CASSQTGPGQETQYF

V gene: TRBV27
D gene: NA
CDR3 protein: CASLQVKFYEQYF

V gene: TRBV20-1
D gene: NA
CDR3 protein: CTGPDRQETQYF